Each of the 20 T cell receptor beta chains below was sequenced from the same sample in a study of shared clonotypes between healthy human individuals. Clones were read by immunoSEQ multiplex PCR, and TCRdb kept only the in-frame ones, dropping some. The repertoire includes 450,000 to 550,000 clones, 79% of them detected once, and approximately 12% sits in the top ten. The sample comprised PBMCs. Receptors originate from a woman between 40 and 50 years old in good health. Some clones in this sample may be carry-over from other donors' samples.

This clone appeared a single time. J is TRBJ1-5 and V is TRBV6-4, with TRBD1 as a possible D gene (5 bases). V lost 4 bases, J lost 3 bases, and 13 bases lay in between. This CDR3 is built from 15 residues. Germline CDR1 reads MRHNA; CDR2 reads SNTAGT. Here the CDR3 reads CASSGQPGDNQPQHF. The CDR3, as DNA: TGTGCCAGCAGTGGACAGCCGGGGGACAATCAGCCCCAGCATTTT.

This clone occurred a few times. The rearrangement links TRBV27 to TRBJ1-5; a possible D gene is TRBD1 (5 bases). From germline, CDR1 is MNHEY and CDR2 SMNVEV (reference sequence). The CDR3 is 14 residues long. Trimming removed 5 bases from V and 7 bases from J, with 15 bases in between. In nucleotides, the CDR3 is TGTGCCAGCAGTCCCATCGGGGGAGGACAGCCCCAGCATTTT. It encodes CASSPIGGGQPQHF.

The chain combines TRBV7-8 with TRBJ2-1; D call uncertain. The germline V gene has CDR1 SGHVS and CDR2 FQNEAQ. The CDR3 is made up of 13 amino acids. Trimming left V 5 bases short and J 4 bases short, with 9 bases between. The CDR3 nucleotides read TGTGCCAGCAGCGTTTACGGTTACAATGAGCAGTTCTTC. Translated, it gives CASSVYGYNEQFF.

CDR3 in DNA: TGCGCCAGCAGCCTTTTTGTGGGAGCGGGAGAGTCCTACAATGAGCAGTTCTTC. This translates into CASSLFVGAGESYNEQFF. The V and J genes are TRBV4-1 and TRBJ2-1; 8 bases match TRBD2. Germline CDR1 and CDR2: MGHRA and YSYEKL. The junction had 12 bases not matched to a gene; V was cut back by 4 bases and J by 1 base. The CDR3 contains 18 residues.

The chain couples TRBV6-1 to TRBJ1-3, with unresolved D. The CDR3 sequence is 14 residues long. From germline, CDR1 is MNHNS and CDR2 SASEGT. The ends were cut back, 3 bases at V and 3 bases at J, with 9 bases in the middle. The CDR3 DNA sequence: TGTGCCAGCAGTGAGCCGGGAGTTGGAAACACCATATATTTT. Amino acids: CASSEPGVGNTIYF.

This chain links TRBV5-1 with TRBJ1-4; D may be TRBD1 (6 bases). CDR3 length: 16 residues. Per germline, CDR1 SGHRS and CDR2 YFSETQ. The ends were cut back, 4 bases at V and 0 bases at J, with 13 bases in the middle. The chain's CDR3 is CASSGGHFTTNEKLFF. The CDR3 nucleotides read TGCGCCAGCAGCGGGGGACACTTTACAACTAATGAAAAACTGTTTTTT.

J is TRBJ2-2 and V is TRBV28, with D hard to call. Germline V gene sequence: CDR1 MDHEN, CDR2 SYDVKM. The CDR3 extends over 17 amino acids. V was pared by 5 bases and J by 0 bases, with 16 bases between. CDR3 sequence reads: CASSQIEDGPNTGELFF. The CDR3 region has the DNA TGTGCCAGCAGTCAAATCGAGGATGGGCCGAACACCGGGGAGCTGTTTTTT.

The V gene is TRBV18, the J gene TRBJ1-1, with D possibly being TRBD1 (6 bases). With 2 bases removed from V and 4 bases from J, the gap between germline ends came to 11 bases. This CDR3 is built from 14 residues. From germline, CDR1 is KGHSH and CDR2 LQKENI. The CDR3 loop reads CASSPGGARTEAFF. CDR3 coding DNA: TGTGCCAGCTCACCAGGGGGGGCGCGCACTGAAGCTTTCTTT.

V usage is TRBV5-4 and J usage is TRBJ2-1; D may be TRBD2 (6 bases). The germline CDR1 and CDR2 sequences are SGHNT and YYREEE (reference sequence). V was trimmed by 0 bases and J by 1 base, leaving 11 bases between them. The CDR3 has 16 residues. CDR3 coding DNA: TGTGCCAGCAGCTTGGGCGGGGACGGGTCCTACAATGAGCAGTTCTTC. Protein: CASSLGGDGSYNEQFF. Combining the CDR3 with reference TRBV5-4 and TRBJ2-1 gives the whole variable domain ETGVTQSPTHLIKTRGQQVTLRCSSQSGHNTVSWYQQALGQGPQFIFQYYREEENGRGNFPPRFSGLQFPNYSSELNVNALELDDSALYLCASSLGGDGSYNEQFFGPGTRLTVL.

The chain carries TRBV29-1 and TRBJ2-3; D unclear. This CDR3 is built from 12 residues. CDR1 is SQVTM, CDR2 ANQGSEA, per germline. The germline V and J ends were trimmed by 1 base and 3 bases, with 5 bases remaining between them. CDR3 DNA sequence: TGCAGCGTTGAAGGTCAGACAGATACGCAGTATTTT. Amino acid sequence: CSVEGQTDTQYF.

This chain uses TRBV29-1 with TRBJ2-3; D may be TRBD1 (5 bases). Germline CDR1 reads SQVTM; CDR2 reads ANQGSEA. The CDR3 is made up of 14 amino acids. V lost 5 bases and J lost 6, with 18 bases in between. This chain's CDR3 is CSVSTGRDGDTQYF. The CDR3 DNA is TGCAGCGTTTCGACCGGCAGGGATGGGGATACGCAGTATTTT.

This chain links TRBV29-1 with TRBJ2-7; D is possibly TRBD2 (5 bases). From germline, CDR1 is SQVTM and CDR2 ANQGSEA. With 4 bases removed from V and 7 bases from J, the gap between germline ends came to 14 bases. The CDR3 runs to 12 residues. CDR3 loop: CSVVSGYGEQYF. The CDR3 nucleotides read TGCAGCGTTGTATCGGGGTATGGGGAGCAGTACTTC.

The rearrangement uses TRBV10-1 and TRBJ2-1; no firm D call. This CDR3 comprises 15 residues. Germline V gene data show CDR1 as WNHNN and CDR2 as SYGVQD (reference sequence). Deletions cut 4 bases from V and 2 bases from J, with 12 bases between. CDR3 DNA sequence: TGCGCCAGCAGTGTATCGACGGGCACCTACAATGAGCAGTTCTTC. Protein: CASSVSTGTYNEQFF.

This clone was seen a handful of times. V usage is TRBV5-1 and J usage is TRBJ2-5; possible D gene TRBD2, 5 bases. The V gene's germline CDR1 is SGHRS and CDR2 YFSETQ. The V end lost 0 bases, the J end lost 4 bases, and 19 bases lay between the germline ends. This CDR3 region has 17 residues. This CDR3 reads CASSLGVLRGSLETQYF. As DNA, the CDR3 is TGCGCCAGCAGCTTGGGGGTTCTTCGAGGGAGTTTAGAGACCCAGTACTTC.

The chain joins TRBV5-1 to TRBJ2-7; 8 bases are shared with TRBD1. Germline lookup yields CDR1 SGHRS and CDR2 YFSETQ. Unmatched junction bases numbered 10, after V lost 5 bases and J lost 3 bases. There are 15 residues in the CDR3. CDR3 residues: CASRQGTGDYYEQYF. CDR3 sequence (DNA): TGCGCCAGCAGACAAGGGACAGGAGATTACTACGAGCAGTACTTC.

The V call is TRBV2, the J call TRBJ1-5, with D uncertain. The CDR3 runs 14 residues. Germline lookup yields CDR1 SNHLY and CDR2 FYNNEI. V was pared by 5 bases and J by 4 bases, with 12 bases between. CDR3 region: CASSYRVLNQPQHF. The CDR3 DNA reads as TGTGCCAGCAGTTACCGGGTCCTTAATCAGCCCCAGCATTTT.

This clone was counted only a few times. CDR3 residues: CASSLNREGYEQYF. CDR3 sequence (DNA): TGTGCCAGCAGTTTAAACCGGGAGGGCTACGAGCAGTACTTC. V gene TRBV27 combines with J gene TRBJ2-7; 8 bases map to TRBD2. Germline CDR1 and CDR2: MNHEY and SMNVEV (reference sequence). The V and J ends lost 2 bases and 3 bases, in that order; junction bases with no gene match: 3. The CDR3 loop spans 14 amino acids.

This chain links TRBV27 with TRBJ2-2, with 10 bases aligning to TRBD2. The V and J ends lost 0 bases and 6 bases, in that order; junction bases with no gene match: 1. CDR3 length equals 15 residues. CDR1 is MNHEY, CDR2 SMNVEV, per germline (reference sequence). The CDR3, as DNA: TGTGCCAGCAGTTTATCGCTAGCGGGAGCCGGGGAGCTGTTTTTT. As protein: CASSLSLAGAGELFF.

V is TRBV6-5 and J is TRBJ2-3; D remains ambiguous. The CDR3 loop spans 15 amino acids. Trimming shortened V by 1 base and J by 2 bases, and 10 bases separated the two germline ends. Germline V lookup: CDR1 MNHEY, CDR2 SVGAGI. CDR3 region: CASSYLRTNTDTQYF. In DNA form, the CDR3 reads TGTGCCAGCAGTTACTTGAGGACCAACACAGATACGCAGTATTTT.

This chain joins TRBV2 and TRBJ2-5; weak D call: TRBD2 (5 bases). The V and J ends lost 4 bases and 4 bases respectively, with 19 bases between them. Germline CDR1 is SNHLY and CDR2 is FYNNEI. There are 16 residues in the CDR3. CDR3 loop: CASSGGNPRGRETQYF. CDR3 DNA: TGTGCCAGCAGTGGGGGTAACCCTCGGGGTCGAGAGACCCAGTACTTC. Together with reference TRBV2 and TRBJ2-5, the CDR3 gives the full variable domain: EPEVTQTPSHQVTQMGQEVILRCVPISNHLYFYWYRQILGQKVEFLVSFYNNEISEKSEIFDDQFSVERPDGSNFTLKIRSTKLEDSAMYFCASSGGNPRGRETQYFGPGTRLLVL.